This TCR beta chain was sequenced during a study of blood T cell repertoires in COVID-19. Study summary: Specimens from acute and convalescent COVID-19 originated in the United States, Italy and Spain. T cells, B-cell-depleted T cells, or PBMCs provided the cDNA or gDNA that served as material.

The CDR3 extends over 18 amino acids. In germline, CDR1 is SGHDT, CDR2 YYEEEE. With V trimmed by 4 bases and J by 0 bases, 10 bases remained unmatched. Measured with immunoSEQ multiplex PCR; TCRdb has only the in-frame clones, and not every one. The table includes some 42,000 clones, around nine tenths detected once. This sequence joins TRBV5-6 and TRBJ2-6; the match to TRBD1 covers 7 bases. This TCR was sampled from a human donor in a cohort sampled during active COVID-19. Sample: peripheral blood. For the CDR3, the DNA is TGTGCCAGCAGCCCACTCGGACAGGCATACTCTGGGGCCAACGTCCTGACTTTC. Translated, it gives CASSPLGQAYSGANVLTF.